The next 18 T cell receptor beta chains were all read from a single sample in a study of neurological immune-mediated disorders. From the 5' RACE reads, TCRdb called clonotypes with MiXCR, one entry per CDR3 protein. The sample contains 40,000 to 50,000 distinct CDR3 sequences, roughly 2.5% of which appear only once. Sequencing was performed on PBMCs. The receptors here all came from a man aged 25 to 45 with multiple sclerosis.

This clonotype was seen ten or more times. V usage is TRBV29-1 and J usage is TRBJ1-1; possible D gene TRBD1, 5 bases. There are 10 residues in the CDR3. Germline V gene data show CDR1 as SQVTM and CDR2 as ANQGSEA. V was clipped by 8 bases and J by 3 bases, with 7 bases between them. The CDR3 sequence: CSLQDTEAFF. For the CDR3, the DNA is TGCAGCTTACAGGACACTGAAGCTTTCTTT.

This clonotype was seen at least ten times. CDR3 sequence: CASSQHRDRGNYGYTF. In DNA form, the CDR3 reads TGTGCCAGCAGCCAACACCGGGACAGGGGGAACTATGGCTACACCTTC. The gene calls are TRBV4-2 and TRBJ1-2; TRBD1 matches 11 bases. The J segment lost 2 bases and the V segment lost 2 bases, leaving 4 bases of the junction unmatched. Germline loops: CDR1 LGHNA, CDR2 YNFKEQ. CDR3 size: 16 residues.

This clonotype has ten or more counts. V is TRBV7-2 and J is TRBJ1-6; 8 bases are shared with TRBD1. J gave up 7 bases and V 5 bases, and 4 bases lay outside the gene matches. The CDR3 has 14 amino acids. CDR1 and CDR2 from the germline V gene are SGHTA and FQGNSA. CDR3 in amino acids: CASSPRQGNSPLHF. The DNA for the CDR3 is TGTGCCAGCAGCCCTCGACAGGGGAATTCACCCCTCCACTTT.

This clonotype was observed many times. The chain joins TRBV20-1 to TRBJ2-7; tentatively, D is TRBD1 or TRBD2 (6 bases each). The CDR3 consists of 17 residues. V was shortened by 5 bases and J by 5 bases, with 28 bases between the two germline ends. Germline CDR1 reads DFQATT; CDR2 reads SNEGSKA (reference sequence). CDR3 DNA sequence: TGCAGTGCTTTCCGGGACACACCTTCAACGGGAGTCAACGAGCAGTACTTC. Translated: CSAFRDTPSTGVNEQYF.

The sample holds many counts of this clonotype. This rearrangement joins TRBV15 to TRBJ2-6; no firm D call. This CDR3 has 17 residues. The germline gives CDR1 LNHNV, CDR2 YYDKDF (reference sequence). The V end was cut by 1 base, the J end by 0 bases, with 10 bases between. CDR3 bases: TGTGCCACCAGCAGAGCGCGGACGATCTCTGGGGCCAACGTCCTGACTTTC. It translates to CATSRARTISGANVLTF.

This clonotype was observed many times. The rearrangement joins TRBV12-3 or TRBV12-4 to TRBJ2-7; D gene uncertain. The V end was cut by 5 bases, the J end by 2 bases, with 10 bases between. The CDR3 length is 13 residues. The DNA of the CDR3 is TGTGCCAGCAGTCTAGACCCTGCCTACGAGCAGTACTTC. It is translated as CASSLDPAYEQYF.

This clonotype was picked up a small number of times. This rearrangement joins TRBV5-1 to TRBJ2-7; D call uncertain. Germline V CDR1 and CDR2: SGHRS, YFSETQ. V lost 1 base and J 2 bases, leaving 7 bases between the germline ends. This CDR3 region has 13 residues. The CDR3 DNA follows: TGCGCCAGCAGCTTGCGGAGCGCCTACGAGCAGTACTTC. Its protein product is CASSLRSAYEQYF. The complete variable domain, with remaining parts taken from reference TRBV5-1 and TRBJ2-7, reads KAGVTQTPRYLIKTRGQQVTLSCSPISGHRSVSWYQQTPGQGLQFLFEYFSETQRNKGNFPGRFSGRQFSNSRSEMNVSTLELGDSALYLCASSLRSAYEQYFGPGTRLTVT.

This clonotype was counted only a few times. The chain links TRBV11-2 to TRBJ2-7; perhaps TRBD1 as D (5 bases). The CDR3 sequence is 16 residues long. Germline loops: CDR1 SGHAT, CDR2 FQNNGV. Trimming took 2 bases from V and 3 from J, leaving 17 bases between them. CDR3 DNA: TGTGCCAGCAGCTTACCCCGTGGAACAGGCCGCTACGAGCAGTACTTC. Its translation: CASSLPRGTGRYEQYF.

The rearrangement joins TRBV21-1 to TRBJ2-6; the DNA was not used to check the table's D call, TRBD1. TRBV21-1 is recorded as a pseudogene. The CDR3 loop spans 15 amino acids. The CDR3 region is CARTGLVSGANVLTF. In nucleotides, the CDR3 is TGTGCCAGGACAGGGTTAGTGAGTGGGGCCAACGTCCTGACTTTC.

This chain connects TRBV25-1 to TRBJ2-1; D ambiguous. CDR3 size: 13 residues. Trimming took off 8 bases at V and 6 bases at J, with 14 bases between the two ends. The germline gives CDR1 MGHDK, CDR2 SYGVNS. DNA of the CDR3: TGTGCCAGCGGCCCTTACCCCCGCAATGAGCAGTTCTTC. The encoded protein is CASGPYPRNEQFF.

This clonotype was seen many times. The genes are TRBV5-1 and TRBJ2-1, with TRBD2 matching over 11 bases. Germline V gene lookup returns CDR1 SGHRS and CDR2 YFSETQ. V lost 6 bases and J lost 7; bases outside the gene matches: 9. The CDR3 is 15 residues long. As DNA, the CDR3 is TGCGCCAGCACCCTTTCGGGACTAGCGGATAATGAGCAGTTCTTC. Its translation: CASTLSGLADNEQFF.

This clonotype has a count of ten or more. The chain uses TRBV4-3 and TRBJ2-1; TRBD2 matches at 10 bases. The CDR3 length is 16 residues. Germline CDR1 LGHNA, CDR2 YSLEER. Unmatched junction bases numbered 7, after V lost 1 base and J lost 7 bases. The DNA for the CDR3 is TGCGCCAGCAGCCAAGGCGTAGCGGGAGGTGGTAATGAGCAGTTCTTC. Translating gives CASSQGVAGGGNEQFF.

This clonotype was detected many times. The chain recombines TRBV5-6 with TRBJ1-2; 11 bases are a match to TRBD1. Germline V lookup: CDR1 SGHDT, CDR2 YYEEEE. V lost 3 bases, J lost 6 bases, and 4 bases stayed unmatched. This CDR3 spans 14 amino acids. The CDR3 DNA reads TGTGCCAGCAGCTCTGGACAGGGGGCACATGGCTACACCTTC. Its protein product is CASSSGQGAHGYTF. The full variable domain, completed using reference TRBV5-6 and TRBJ1-2, is DAGVTQSPTHLIKTRGQQVTLRCSPKSGHDTVSWYQQALGQGPQFIFQYYEEEERQRGNFPDRFSGHQFPNYSSELNVNALLLGDSALYLCASSSGQGAHGYTFGSGTRLTVV.

This clonotype has a count of ten or more. The chain joins TRBV20-1 to TRBJ2-1; 10 nucleotides agree with TRBD2. Per the germline V gene, CDR1 is DFQATT and CDR2 is SNEGSKA (reference sequence). The V and J ends lost 6 bases and 4 bases, in that order; junction bases with no gene match: 12. CDR3 length: 16 amino acids. CDR3: CSASLQAGGLYNEQFF. CDR3 bases: TGCAGTGCCTCACTTCAAGCGGGAGGGCTATACAATGAGCAGTTCTTC.

This clonotype was seen ten or more times. The chain joins TRBV7-2 to TRBJ2-7, with TRBD1 matching over 8 bases. Germline V CDR1 and CDR2: SGHTA, FQGNSA. V shed 5 bases, J shed 5 bases, and the junction held 11 bases outside the gene matches. CDR3 length: 15 amino acids. The CDR3, as DNA: TGTGCCAGCAGCCCCGAGGACAGGGAAGGGGACGAGCAGTACTTC. Translating gives CASSPEDREGDEQYF.

The chain has TRBV7-8 and TRBJ2-7; 13 bases line up with TRBD2. CDR3 length: 14 amino acids. CDR1 is SGHVS, CDR2 FQNEAQ, per germline. With V trimmed by 5 bases and J by 5 bases, 3 bases remained unmatched. This chain's CDR3 is CASSTSGGADEQYF. For the CDR3, the DNA is TGTGCCAGCAGCACTAGCGGGGGGGCCGACGAGCAGTACTTC.

Ten or more counts support this clonotype. The chain combines TRBV7-2 with TRBJ2-7, with D tentatively TRBD2 (6 bases). Trimming removed 4 bases from V and 5 bases from J, with 21 bases in between. The CDR3 is 16 amino acids. The germline gives CDR1 SGHTA, CDR2 FQGNSA. DNA of the CDR3: TGTGCCAGCAGCTCTTTGACTAGTAGCGGCCTCCACGAGCAGTACTTC. Its protein product is CASSSLTSSGLHEQYF.

This clonotype was counted a few times. The CDR3 region has the DNA TGTGCCAGCAGTCGGAGATCTGGGGCCAACGTCCTGACTTTC. Protein sequence: CASSRRSGANVLTF. The chain has TRBV6-5 and TRBJ2-6; D is undetermined. Trimming took off 5 bases at V and 1 base at J, with 6 bases between the two ends. This CDR3 is 14 amino acids long. CDR1 and CDR2 (germline): MNHEY, SVGAGI.